The 18 T cell receptor beta chains presented below share a single source sample, sequenced in a study of T-cell reconstitution after alpha-beta-depleted transplantation in children (dated by TCRdb to the mid-2010s). The treatment or condition label corresponds to: allogeneic hematopoietic cell transplantation with graft depleted of TCRalphabeta T cells and CD19 B cells. The protocol used for the library was PCR. For sequencing, an Illumina HiSeq 2500 was employed. TCR library preparation used molecular barcoding, with unique molecular identifiers applied to normalize quantification of the TCRbeta repertoire. TCRdb reworked the public reads: Q25 trimming with fastp, MiXCR clone assembly, productive beta chains retained. Records with the same CDR3 protein are collapsed into one entry carrying the most frequent genes and DNA. The sample table lists hundreds of thousands of distinct CDR3 sequences, roughly 15% of them with a count of one. The top ten clonotypes cover around 30% of the sample.

The input for sequencing was PBMCs, mostly from graft donor cells, taken 360 days after TCRalphabeta/CD19-depleted stem cell transplant. The source of these receptors is a boy under two years old who had a stem cell transplant for Wiskott-Aldrich syndrome, so the T cells may come from the graft donor.

The chain employs TRBV12-3 or TRBV12-4 and TRBJ2-2, with a possible D match to TRBD2 (6 bases). This CDR3 has 17 residues. Trimming stripped 4 bases from V and 7 bases from J, with 22 bases between. The CDR3 sequence is CASSSHLGGNQGGELFF. The CDR3 nucleotides are TGTGCCAGCAGTTCCCACTTAGGAGGGAATCAAGGCGGGGAGCTGTTTTTT.

This clonotype has ten or more counts. The chain has TRBV5-1 and TRBJ2-5, with TRBD2 identical over 14 bases. Germline lookup yields CDR1 SGHRS and CDR2 YFSETQ. This CDR3 spans 16 amino acids. Germline trimming cut 0 bases from V and 3 bases from J; bases unmatched to any gene: 1. The CDR3 is CASSLGGLAGEETQYF. CDR3 sequence (DNA): TGCGCCAGCAGCTTGGGGGGACTAGCGGGGGAAGAGACCCAGTACTTC. Full variable domain (outside the CDR3, taken from reference TRBV5-1 and TRBJ2-5): KAGVTQTPRYLIKTRGQQVTLSCSPISGHRSVSWYQQTPGQGLQFLFEYFSETQRNKGNFPGRFSGRQFSNSRSEMNVSTLELGDSALYLCASSLGGLAGEETQYFGPGTRLLVL.

This clonotype was seen more than once but under ten times. The chain combines TRBV18 with TRBJ2-7; D unclear. Germline V gene data show CDR1 as KGHSH and CDR2 as LQKENI. The CDR3 length is 13 residues. Trimming pared 1 base from V and 2 bases from J, leaving 6 bases between. The CDR3 DNA reads TGTGCCAGCTCACCACGGACCCCCTACGAGCAGTACTTC. Encoded protein: CASSPRTPYEQYF. Complete variable domain (other parts from reference TRBV18 and TRBJ2-7): NAGVMQNPRHLVRRRGQEARLRCSPMKGHSHVYWYRQLPEEGLKFMVYLQKENIIDESGMPKERFSAEFPKEGPSILRIQQVVRGDSAAYFCASSPRTPYEQYFGPGTRLTVT.

The chain recombines TRBV5-1 with TRBJ2-5; 13 bases match TRBD2. The CDR3 loop spans 17 amino acids. Germline V CDR1 and CDR2: SGHRS, YFSETQ. The J segment lost 1 base and the V segment lost 0 bases, leaving 3 bases of the junction unmatched. The CDR3 sequence: CASSLAGTSGVQETQYF. CDR3 bases: TGCGCCAGCAGCTTGGCCGGGACTAGCGGGGTCCAAGAGACCCAGTACTTC. Filled out from reference TRBV5-1 and TRBJ2-5, the complete variable domain reads KAGVTQTPRYLIKTRGQQVTLSCSPISGHRSVSWYQQTPGQGLQFLFEYFSETQRNKGNFPGRFSGRQFSNSRSEMNVSTLELGDSALYLCASSLAGTSGVQETQYFGPGTRLLVL.

This clonotype was picked up a small number of times. The chain links TRBV4-3 to TRBJ2-1; 7 bases map to TRBD2. The junction had 13 bases not matched to a gene; V was cut back by 0 bases and J by 8 bases. The germline V gene encodes CDR1 LGHNA and CDR2 YSLEER. The CDR3 has 17 amino acids. CDR3 protein: CASSQDNLGGGRYEQFF. CDR3 sequence (DNA): TGCGCCAGCAGCCAAGATAACTTGGGGGGAGGGCGCTATGAGCAGTTCTTC.

V is TRBV19 and J is TRBJ2-3; tentatively, D is TRBD2 (5 bases). The CDR3 loop spans 13 amino acids. Germline CDR1 is LNHDA and CDR2 is SQIVND (reference sequence). V was clipped by 6 bases and J by 2 bases, with 9 bases between them. CDR3 sequence: CASSGLFTDTQYF. The CDR3 DNA follows: TGTGCCAGTAGCGGACTTTTCACAGATACGCAGTATTTT.

The V gene is TRBV27, the J gene TRBJ2-1; 16 bases are a match to TRBD2. The CDR3 has 18 residues. Losses at the gene ends were 2 bases for V and 7 bases for J; bases not matched to a gene: 8. Per the germline V gene, CDR1 is MNHEY and CDR2 is SMNVEV (reference sequence). The CDR3 protein is CASSLRATGLAGGNEQFF. DNA of the CDR3: TGTGCCAGCAGTTTACGCGCGACGGGACTAGCGGGAGGGAATGAGCAGTTCTTC.

This clonotype was seen at least ten times. The chain links TRBV5-1 to TRBJ2-7; 15 bases are a match to TRBD2. Trimming cost V 2 bases and J 0 bases; bases outside gene matches: 9. Germline V CDR1 and CDR2: SGHRS, YFSETQ. The CDR3 totals 19 residues. CDR3 DNA sequence: TGCGCCAGCAGCTTCCGGGGACTAGCGGGGGGACCAAACTCCTACGAGCAGTACTTC. Encoded protein: CASSFRGLAGGPNSYEQYF.

This clonotype appeared a few times. The chain recombines TRBV7-9 with TRBJ2-7; 7 nucleotides align to TRBD2. The V gene end was trimmed by 0 bases and the J gene end by 1 base; junction bases not matched to a gene: 6. CDR1 SEHNR and CDR2 FQNEAQ come from the germline V gene (reference sequence). CDR3 size: 16 residues. CDR3 sequence: CASSLAGGSLSYEQYF. For the CDR3, the DNA is TGTGCCAGCAGCTTAGCGGGCGGGAGTTTATCCTACGAGCAGTACTTC.

This clonotype was found a few times. V usage is TRBV7-2 and J usage is TRBJ2-1, with D tentatively TRBD2 (5 bases). V was clipped by 0 bases and J by 14 bases, with 14 bases between them. Germline-derived CDR1 and CDR2 are SGHTA and FQGNSA. The CDR3 spans 13 residues. CDR3 amino acids: CASSLAMPGMEFF. CDR3 nucleotide sequence: TGTGCCAGCAGCTTAGCGATGCCGGGGATGGAGTTCTTC.

This clonotype turned up a few times. The V call is TRBV11-2, the J call TRBJ2-1, with D perhaps TRBD2 (6 bases). The V gene's germline CDR1 is SGHAT and CDR2 FQNNGV. V lost 0 bases and J lost 4, with 22 bases in between. This CDR3 comprises 19 residues. For the CDR3, the DNA is TGTGCCAGCAGCTTAGATCCTGGGGCAGGTCTCGGGGGATACAATGAGCAGTTCTTC. This translates into CASSLDPGAGLGGYNEQFF.

V gene TRBV14 combines with J gene TRBJ1-1; TRBD1 is a possible D gene (6 bases). The CDR3 is made up of 17 amino acids. Trimming stripped 1 base from V and 3 bases from J, with 18 bases between. Germline values: CDR1 SGHDN, CDR2 FVKESK. This chain's CDR3 is CASSQVPLTRGYTEAFF. CDR3 bases: TGTGCCAGCAGCCAAGTTCCCTTAACCAGGGGATACACTGAAGCTTTCTTT.

This clonotype was detected ten times or more. This rearrangement joins TRBV2 to TRBJ2-1, with 11 bases that match TRBD2. The germline V gene encodes CDR1 SNHLY and CDR2 FYNNEI. The trim removed 5 bases at V and 0 bases at J, leaving 3 bases unmatched. CDR3 length: 16 residues. The DNA of the CDR3 is TGTGCCAGCAGTCATAGCGGGGGGGCCTCCTACAATGAGCAGTTCTTC. Amino acid sequence: CASSHSGGASYNEQFF.

This chain joins TRBV4-1 and TRBJ2-1, with TRBD2 as a possible D gene (6 bases). The V gene's germline CDR1 is MGHRA and CDR2 YSYEKL. The CDR3 loop spans 16 amino acids. V was cut by 6 bases and J by 7 bases, with 22 bases left in between. The CDR3 reads CASRHAGLAGYNEQFF. The CDR3 DNA is TGCGCCAGCAGGCACGCTGGACTGGCGGGATATAATGAGCAGTTCTTC.

This clonotype was seen a handful of times. The genes are TRBV11-2 and TRBJ2-2; 14 bases agree with TRBD2. V lost 2 bases, J lost 2 bases, and 7 bases stayed unmatched. The CDR3 contains 19 residues. Per germline, CDR1 SGHAT and CDR2 FQNNGV. CDR3 loop: CASSLHRTSGRTNTGELFF. The CDR3 coding sequence is TGTGCCAGCAGCTTACATCGGACTAGCGGGAGGACAAACACCGGGGAGCTGTTTTTT.

This chain connects TRBV5-6 to TRBJ2-7; a weak D match, TRBD2 (6 bases). The CDR3 has 14 residues. CDR1 is SGHDT, CDR2 YYEEEE, per germline. The V and J ends lost 7 bases and 0 bases respectively, with 14 bases between them. The CDR3 reads CASGTGTHSYEQYF. CDR3 coding DNA: TGTGCCAGCGGCACCGGGACTCACTCCTACGAGCAGTACTTC.

The V and J genes are TRBV4-3 and TRBJ2-1; 7 nucleotides agree with TRBD2. The V gene end was trimmed by 1 base and the J gene end by 2 bases; junction bases not matched to a gene: 5. Germline CDR1 LGHNA, CDR2 YSLEER. This CDR3 is built from 16 residues. CDR3 sequence reads: CASSQAPSGPYNEQFF. The CDR3 bases are TGCGCCAGCAGCCAAGCCCCTAGCGGTCCCTACAATGAGCAGTTCTTC.

The genes are TRBV15 and TRBJ2-7, with 11 bases aligning to TRBD2. Germline CDR1 reads LNHNV; CDR2 reads YYDKDF (reference sequence). J lost 3 bases, V lost 3 bases, and 4 bases had no gene match. The CDR3 sequence is 15 residues long. The CDR3 is CATSRVLAGDYEQYF. The CDR3 nucleotides are TGTGCCACCAGCAGGGTACTAGCGGGGGACTACGAGCAGTACTTC.